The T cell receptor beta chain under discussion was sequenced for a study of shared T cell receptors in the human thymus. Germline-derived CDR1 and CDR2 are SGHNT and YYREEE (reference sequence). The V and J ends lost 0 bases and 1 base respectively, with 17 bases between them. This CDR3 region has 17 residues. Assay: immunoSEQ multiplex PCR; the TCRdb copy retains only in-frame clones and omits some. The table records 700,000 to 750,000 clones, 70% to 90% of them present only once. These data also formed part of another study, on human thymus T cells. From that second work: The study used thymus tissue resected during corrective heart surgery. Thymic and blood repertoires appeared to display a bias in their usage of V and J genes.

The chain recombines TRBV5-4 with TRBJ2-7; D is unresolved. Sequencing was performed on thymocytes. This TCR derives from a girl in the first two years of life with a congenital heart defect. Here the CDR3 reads CASSLVPRLNTSYEQYF. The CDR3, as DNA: TGTGCCAGCAGCTTGGTGCCCCGACTTAATACTTCCTACGAGCAGTACTTC. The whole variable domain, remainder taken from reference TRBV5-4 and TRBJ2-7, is ETGVTQSPTHLIKTRGQQVTLRCSSQSGHNTVSWYQQALGQGPQFIFQYYREEENGRGNFPPRFSGLQFPNYSSELNVNALELDDSALYLCASSLVPRLNTSYEQYFGPGTRLTVT.